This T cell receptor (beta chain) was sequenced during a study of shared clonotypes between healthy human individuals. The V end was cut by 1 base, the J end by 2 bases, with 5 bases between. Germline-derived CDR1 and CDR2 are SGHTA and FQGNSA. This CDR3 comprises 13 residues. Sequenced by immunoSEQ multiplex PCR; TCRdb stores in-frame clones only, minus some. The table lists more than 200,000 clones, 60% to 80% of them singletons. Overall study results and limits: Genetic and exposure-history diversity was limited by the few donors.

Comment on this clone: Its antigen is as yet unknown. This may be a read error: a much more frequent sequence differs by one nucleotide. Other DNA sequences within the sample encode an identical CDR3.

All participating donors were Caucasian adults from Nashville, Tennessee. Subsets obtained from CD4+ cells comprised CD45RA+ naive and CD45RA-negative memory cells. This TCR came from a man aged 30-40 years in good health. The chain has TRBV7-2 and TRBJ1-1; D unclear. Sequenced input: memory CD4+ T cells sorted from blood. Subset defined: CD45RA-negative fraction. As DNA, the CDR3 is TGTGCCAGCAGCTTAGGCCACAACACTGAAGCTTTCTTT. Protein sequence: CASSLGHNTEAFF.